A single sample is the source of the 27 T cell receptor beta chains below, sequenced in a study of breast tumors, draining lymph nodes, adjacent tissues (dated by TCRdb to the mid-2010s). Receptor amplification or capture employed multiplex PCR. Instrument used: Illumina HiSeq 2000. TCRdb reran the public reads through fastp at Q25 and MiXCR, keeping productive beta chains. Rows matching on CDR3 protein sequence are summarized as one entry with the most common DNA and genes. This sample lists 20,000 to 30,000 distinct CDR3 sequences; about 70% were detected once. Less than 25% of the sample is taken by the ten largest. Sequenced input: tumor-adjacent breast tissue. The receptors derive from a female donor with breast cancer. Some clones in this sample may be carry-over from other donors' samples.

By frequency in the sample, this clonotype is medium-sized. This rearrangement joins TRBV2 to TRBJ1-4, with TRBD1 matching over 7 bases. Trimming at V came to 5 bases and at J to 3 bases, leaving 3 bases not matched to a gene. The CDR3 consists of 14 residues. Germline-derived CDR1 and CDR2 are SNHLY and FYNNEI. DNA for the CDR3: TGTGCCAGCAGTTACAGGGGACCTAATGAAAAACTGTTTTTT. It translates to CASSYRGPNEKLFF.

This clonotype was counted ten times or more. The J gene is TRBJ2-5, the V gene TRBV7-9; D gene ambiguous. Between the trimmed V and J ends, which lost 2 bases and 5 bases, there was a span of 21 bases. This CDR3 is built from 17 residues. Germline V gene data show CDR1 as SEHNR and CDR2 as FQNEAQ (reference sequence). The CDR3: CASSLPRAEQYMETQYF. The CDR3 nucleotides read TGTGCCAGCAGCTTACCCCGAGCAGAGCAATATATGGAGACCCAGTACTTC.

This chain links TRBV7-3 with TRBJ2-3; 7 bases are a match to TRBD1. There are 15 residues in the CDR3. Per germline, CDR1 SGHTA and CDR2 FQGTGA. The J segment lost 0 bases and the V segment lost 5 bases, leaving 5 bases of the junction unmatched. The CDR3 coding sequence is TGTGCCAGCAGCCTGGGACAGACTAGCACAGATACGCAGTATTTT. This codes for CASSLGQTSTDTQYF.

In its sample, this clonotype was seen many times. The rearrangement uses TRBV28 and TRBJ2-7, with TRBD2 matching 11 bases. The CDR3 runs to 15 residues. CDR1 and CDR2 from the germline V gene are MDHEN and SYDVKM. With V trimmed by 1 base and J by 6 bases, 5 bases remained unmatched. CDR3: CASSLSLAGGGEQYF. The CDR3 DNA follows: TGTGCCAGCAGTTTATCCCTAGCGGGAGGCGGCGAGCAGTACTTC.

The rearrangement uses TRBV24-1 and TRBJ2-7; TRBD1 is a possible D gene (6 bases). The germline gives CDR1 KGHDR, CDR2 SFDVKD. V lost 7 bases, J lost 0 bases, and 9 bases lay in between. The CDR3 totals 13 residues. The CDR3 DNA reads as TGTGCCACCAGGGGGGCCTACTCCTACGAGCAGTACTTC. Protein sequence: CATRGAYSYEQYF.

The chain recombines TRBV28 with TRBJ2-7; no firm D call. CDR1 is MDHEN and CDR2 is SYDVKM in the germline V gene. The CDR3 is 14 residues long. V lost 7 bases and J 4 bases, leaving 17 bases between the germline ends. The DNA for the CDR3 is TGTGCCAGCAAGGTCCGAGGCGCCGGTTACGAGCAGTACTTC. This translates into CASKVRGAGYEQYF.

V usage is TRBV19 and J usage is TRBJ2-2; D possibly corresponds to TRBD2 (6 bases). CDR1 and CDR2 from the germline V gene are LNHDA and SQIVND (reference sequence). The CDR3 totals 14 residues. V shed 4 bases and J shed 4 bases, with 10 bases lying between them. CDR3 DNA: TGTGCCAGTAGTAATTCCGGGAGCACCGGGGAGCTGTTTTTT. Translating it yields CASSNSGSTGELFF.

The table lists this clonotype with a few counts. The gene calls are TRBV28 and TRBJ1-2; the match to TRBD1 covers 10 bases. The J segment lost 4 bases and the V segment lost 5 bases, leaving 7 bases of the junction unmatched. The CDR3 is 15 amino acids. CDR1 is MDHEN, CDR2 SYDVKM, per germline. The CDR3 spells CASSTGTGALYGYTF. CDR3 nucleotide sequence: TGTGCCAGCAGTACCGGGACAGGGGCCCTCTATGGCTACACCTTC.

This rearrangement joins TRBV9 to TRBJ2-7; the match to TRBD1 covers 8 bases. The CDR3 runs to 14 residues. J gave up 6 bases and V 4 bases, and 9 bases lay outside the gene matches. Germline lookup yields CDR1 SGDLS and CDR2 YYNGEE. In DNA form, the CDR3 reads TGTGCCAGCAGCACCCTGGGGGACAGGACCGAGCAGTACTTC. Translation gives CASSTLGDRTEQYF.

This chain uses TRBV6-1 with TRBJ2-3, with 14 bases matching TRBD2. Germline V gene sequence: CDR1 MNHNS, CDR2 SASEGT. V shed 5 bases, J shed 4 bases, and the junction held 8 bases outside the gene matches. The length of the CDR3 is 17 residues. CDR3 residues: CASSQGTSGSYADTQYF. For the CDR3, the DNA is TGTGCCAGCAGTCAGGGGACTAGCGGGAGTTATGCAGATACGCAGTATTTT.

This chain connects TRBV24-1 to TRBJ1-3, with TRBD1 as a possible D gene (5 bases). There are 17 residues in the CDR3. The V and J ends lost 5 bases and 4 bases respectively, with 20 bases between them. Germline CDR1 is KGHDR and CDR2 is SFDVKD. The CDR3 loop reads CATSASRAGRVGNTIYF. Here the CDR3 DNA reads TGTGCCACCAGTGCCTCTCGTGCAGGGAGGGTCGGAAACACCATATATTTT.

This clonotype came up many times. The V call is TRBV5-1, the J call TRBJ2-2; TRBD1 matches 8 bases. After removal of 5 bases from V and 3 bases from J, the junction contained 12 bases not matched to a gene. Germline CDR1 is SGHRS and CDR2 is YFSETQ. The CDR3 spans 17 residues. CDR3 sequence (DNA): TGCGCCAGCAGTCTGAATACCGGGACAGGCTACACCGGGGAGCTGTTTTTT. It translates to CASSLNTGTGYTGELFF.

This chain links TRBV10-3 with TRBJ2-1; 13 nucleotides align to TRBD2. Losses at the gene ends were 11 bases for V and 9 bases for J; bases not matched to a gene: 7. The CDR3 is made up of 13 amino acids. CDR1 ENHRY and CDR2 SYGVKD come from the germline V gene. The CDR3 DNA follows: TGTGCCGTTGCCGGGACTAGCGGGGTTGAGCAGTTCTTC. Its translation is CAVAGTSGVEQFF.

The chain links TRBV5-5 to TRBJ2-3, with 10 nucleotides matching TRBD2. The CDR3 consists of 15 residues. V lost 4 bases and J lost 3; bases outside the gene matches: 5. Germline V lookup: CDR1 SGHKS, CDR2 YYEKEE (reference sequence). The CDR3 DNA sequence: TGTGCCAGCAGCGGCCAACTAGCGGGAACAGATACGCAGTATTTT. This codes for CASSGQLAGTDTQYF.

This sequence joins TRBV28 and TRBJ1-6; D remains ambiguous. The CDR3 totals 13 residues. CDR1 MDHEN and CDR2 SYDVKM come from the germline V gene. V was cut by 9 bases and J by 0 bases, with 6 bases left in between. The CDR3 DNA sequence: TGTGCCAGTGGACTCTCCTATAATTCACCCCTCCACTTT. It is translated as CASGLSYNSPLHF.

This clonotype was observed many times. The rearrangement uses TRBV6-6 and TRBJ2-1, with 13 nucleotides matching TRBD2. V lost 2 bases to trimming and J lost 9 bases; unmatched junction nucleotides: 4. This CDR3 region has 15 residues. Germline V gene lookup returns CDR1 MNHNY and CDR2 SVGAGI (reference sequence). Here the CDR3 DNA reads TGTGCCAGCAGTTACACTAGCGGGAGGGTAAGTGAGCAGTTCTTC. Encoded protein: CASSYTSGRVSEQFF.

This clonotype was picked up one time. V gene TRBV28 combines with J gene TRBJ2-7; the match to TRBD1 covers 7 bases. The length of the CDR3 is 15 residues. Trimming took 6 bases from V and 2 from J; bases not matched to a gene: 10. From germline, CDR1 is MDHEN and CDR2 SYDVKM. CDR3 DNA sequence: TGTGCCAGCAGACTGACAGGGCAGGACACCTACGAGCAGTACTTC. Its translation is CASRLTGQDTYEQYF.

The gene calls are TRBV6-2 or TRBV6-3 and TRBJ1-3; a possible D gene is TRBD1 (5 bases). V was shortened by 0 bases and J by 2 bases, with 29 bases between the two germline ends. Per the germline V gene, CDR1 is MNHEY and CDR2 is SVGEGT. The CDR3 is 22 residues long. CDR3 protein: CASSYSIFPALGSRDPGNTIYF. The CDR3 DNA reads TGTGCCAGCAGTTACTCGATCTTCCCGGCCCTCGGGTCCAGGGATCCTGGAAACACCATATATTTT.

The rearrangement links TRBV2 to TRBJ2-1; TRBD2 matches 11 bases. J gave up 8 bases and V 9 bases, and 9 bases lay outside the gene matches. Germline lookup yields CDR1 SNHLY and CDR2 FYNNEI. CDR3 size: 14 residues. This CDR3 reads CASGTSGGTDEQFF. The CDR3 DNA reads as TGTGCCAGTGGGACTAGCGGAGGCACGGATGAGCAGTTCTTC.

In regard to this clonotype: One end of the junction varies from germline; a read error may be responsible. The rearrangement links TRBV4-1 to TRBJ2-1; weak D call: TRBD1 (6 bases). From germline, CDR1 is MGHRA and CDR2 YSYEKL. This CDR3 spans 14 amino acids. The chain's CDR3 is CASRQGPGAHEQFF. The CDR3 region has the DNA TGCGCCAGCAGGCAAGGGCCAGGGGCACATGAGCAGTTCTTC.

The CDR3 region has the DNA TGTGCCAGCAGCCAACTGATTCCGGGACAGGCCTCGAAGACCCAGTACTTC. The encoded protein is CASSQLIPGQASKTQYF. The rearrangement joins TRBV7-9 to TRBJ2-5, with TRBD1 matching 8 bases. The CDR3 length is 17 residues. Germline loops: CDR1 SEHNR, CDR2 FQNEAQ (reference sequence). Trimming took 5 bases from V and 6 from J; bases not matched to a gene: 17.

The chain couples TRBV28 to TRBJ2-3; D is uncertain. CDR1 and CDR2 (germline): MDHEN, SYDVKM. Trimming removed 2 bases at V and 2 bases at J, with 11 bases between. The CDR3 is made up of 15 amino acids. The CDR3 DNA follows: TGTGCCAGCAGTTTAGGTCCCCAGGCCACAGATACGCAGTATTTT. It is translated as CASSLGPQATDTQYF.

V and J are TRBV9 and TRBJ2-7; 13 bases align to TRBD2. The CDR3 has 15 amino acids. V lost 0 bases, J lost 5 bases, and 2 bases stayed unmatched. CDR1 and CDR2 from the germline V gene are SGDLS and YYNGEE. The CDR3 is CASSVGGTSGDEQYF. CDR3 DNA: TGTGCCAGCAGCGTAGGAGGGACTAGCGGGGACGAGCAGTACTTC.

This clonotype has a count of ten or more. This chain links TRBV20-1 with TRBJ2-7; TRBD2 is a possible D gene (5 bases). With 1 base removed from V and 4 bases from J, the gap between germline ends came to 23 bases. The germline V gene has CDR1 DFQATT and CDR2 SNEGSKA (reference sequence). This CDR3 region has 17 residues. CDR3 nucleotides: TGCAGTGCTAGAGCGCAAGGTTCCTTGGGAGCAGGATACGAGCAGTACTTC. Amino acids: CSARAQGSLGAGYEQYF.

This rearrangement joins TRBV2 to TRBJ1-4; tentative D call: TRBD1 (5 bases). Per the germline V gene, CDR1 is SNHLY and CDR2 is FYNNEI. This CDR3 region has 12 residues. Trimming left V 4 bases short and J 7 bases short, with 7 bases between. Here the CDR3 reads CASSGTGEKLFF. DNA of the CDR3: TGTGCCAGCAGTGGAACAGGTGAAAAACTGTTTTTT. Together with reference TRBV2 and TRBJ1-4, the CDR3 gives the full variable domain: EPEVTQTPSHQVTQMGQEVILRCVPISNHLYFYWYRQILGQKVEFLVSFYNNEISEKSEIFDDQFSVERPDGSNFTLKIRSTKLEDSAMYFCASSGTGEKLFFGSGTQLSVL.

This clonotype was observed many times. This chain joins TRBV5-8 and TRBJ2-6, with a weak D call TRBD2 (6 bases). V gave up 5 bases and J gave up 4 bases, with 16 bases separating them. This CDR3 has 16 amino acids. The germline V gene encodes CDR1 SGHTS and CDR2 YDEGEE. This CDR3 is CASSPGGVTGANVLTF. For the CDR3, the DNA is TGTGCCAGCAGTCCCGGCGGGGTGACCGGGGCCAACGTCCTGACTTTC. The full variable domain, rest sourced from reference TRBV5-8 and TRBJ2-6, is EAGVTQSPTHLIKTRGQQATLRCSPISGHTSVYWYQQALGLGLQFLLWYDEGEERNRGNFPPRFSGRQFPNYSSELNVNALELEDSALYLCASSPGGVTGANVLTFGAGSRLTVL.

This clonotype is large. V is TRBV5-6 and J is TRBJ1-2; TRBD1 aligns across 11 bases. This CDR3 contains 14 residues. V was clipped by 4 bases and J by 3 bases; unmatched bases: 2. Germline CDR1 SGHDT, CDR2 YYEEEE. CDR3 residues: CASSPGQGDYGYTF. For the CDR3, the DNA is TGTGCCAGCAGCCCGGGACAGGGGGACTATGGCTACACCTTC.